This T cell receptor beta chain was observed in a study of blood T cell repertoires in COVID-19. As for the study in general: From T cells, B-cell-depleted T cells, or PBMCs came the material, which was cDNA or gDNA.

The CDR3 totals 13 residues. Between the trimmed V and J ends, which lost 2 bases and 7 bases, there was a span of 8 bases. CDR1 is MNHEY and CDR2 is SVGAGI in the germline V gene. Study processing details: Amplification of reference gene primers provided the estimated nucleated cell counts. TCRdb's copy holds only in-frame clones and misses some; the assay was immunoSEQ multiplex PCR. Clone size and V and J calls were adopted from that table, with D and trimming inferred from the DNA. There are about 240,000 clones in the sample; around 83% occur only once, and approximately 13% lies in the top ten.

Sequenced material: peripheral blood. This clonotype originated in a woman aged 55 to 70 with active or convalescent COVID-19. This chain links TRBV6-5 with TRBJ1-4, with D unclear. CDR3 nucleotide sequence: TGTGCCAGCAGTTACGGGCTTCTTGAAAAACTGTTTTTT. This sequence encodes CASSYGLLEKLFF.